This entry lists 7 T cell receptor beta chains sequenced from one sample in a study of blood T cell repertoires in COVID-19. Clones were read by immunoSEQ multiplex PCR, and TCRdb kept only the in-frame ones, dropping some. The sample includes around 130,000 clones, roughly 78% of them seen just once. The sequenced sample consisted of peripheral blood. The receptors here all came from a man aged 60 to 69 with active or convalescent COVID-19.

The chain uses TRBV19 and TRBJ2-4; D is uncertain. The V gene's germline CDR1 is LNHDA and CDR2 SQIVND (reference sequence). Trimming removed 5 bases at V and 0 bases at J, with 11 bases between. The length of the CDR3 is 15 residues. The CDR3 nucleotides are TGTGCCAGTAGTTCACAGTTCATAGCCAAAAACATTCAGTACTTC. This translates into CASSSQFIAKNIQYF.

The CDR3, as DNA: TGTGCCAGCAGCCAAGGTTTCGGCGGGATTAGCACAGATACGCAGTATTTT. The encoded protein is CASSQGFGGISTDTQYF. The chain couples TRBV4-2 to TRBJ2-3; D is perhaps TRBD2 (6 bases). The length of the CDR3 is 17 residues. V lost 1 base and J 0 bases, leaving 14 bases between the germline ends. Germline assignment: CDR1 LGHNA and CDR2 YNFKEQ.

The gene calls are TRBV19 and TRBJ1-6; tentative D call: TRBD1 (6 bases). V lost 7 bases to trimming and J lost 8 bases, with 15 bases between them. Germline CDR1 and CDR2: LNHDA and SQIVND (reference sequence). The CDR3 has 14 residues. The CDR3 nucleotides are TGTGCCAGTACCCCCGCAGGGGAGCATTCACCCCTCCACTTT. The encoded protein is CASTPAGEHSPLHF.

This sequence joins TRBV19 and TRBJ1-1; D perhaps matches TRBD1 (6 bases). The CDR3 extends over 14 amino acids. With 3 bases removed from V and 5 bases from J, the gap between germline ends came to 13 bases. CDR1 LNHDA and CDR2 SQIVND come from the germline V gene (reference sequence). CDR3 DNA: TGTGCCAGTAGTATGTATCAGGGGTGGACTGAAGCTTTCTTT. Its translation is CASSMYQGWTEAFF.

The genes are TRBV10-1 and TRBJ2-7; 9 bases map to TRBD1. The germline CDR1 and CDR2 sequences are WNHNN and SYGVQD (reference sequence). This CDR3 spans 18 amino acids. Losses at the gene ends were 0 bases for V and 1 base for J; bases not matched to a gene: 10. CDR3 amino acids: CASSESCLRGTGSYEQYF. CDR3 nucleotide sequence: TGCGCCAGCAGTGAGTCTTGTCTTCGGGGGACAGGGTCCTACGAGCAGTACTTC.

The chain joins TRBV28 to TRBJ1-4; weak D call: TRBD1 (5 bases). Trimming shortened V by 7 bases and J by 4 bases, and 13 bases separated the two germline ends. Germline V CDR1 and CDR2: MDHEN, SYDVKM. CDR3 length equals 14 residues. The chain's CDR3 is CASTLGGGNEKLFF. As DNA, the CDR3 is TGTGCCAGCACCCTTGGGGGGGGTAATGAAAAACTGTTTTTT.

V and J are TRBV28 and TRBJ2-3; D may be TRBD1 (5 bases). V was pared by 6 bases and J by 0 bases, with 13 bases between. Germline V gene lookup returns CDR1 MDHEN and CDR2 SYDVKM. This CDR3 has 15 amino acids. The CDR3: CASRSQGVSTDTQYF. DNA for the CDR3: TGTGCCAGCAGGTCCCAAGGGGTTAGCACAGATACGCAGTATTTT.